This TCR beta chain came from a study of metastatic and nonmetastatic thyroid tumors. Study context: A comparison of repertoires was made across blood and tumor or nodule tissue from malignant and benign thyroid patients. General study points: In blood and tumor, TCR beta diversity was reportedly significantly higher in malignant thyroid tumors than in benign nodules.

The J segment lost 1 base and the V segment lost 5 bases, leaving 8 bases of the junction unmatched. Germline V gene data show CDR1 as LGHNA and CDR2 as YNFKEQ. The CDR3 extends over 16 amino acids. Per the original methods: To classify distant metastasis in papillary thyroid cancer, a model was built from CDR3 differences across clinicopathological groups. TCRdb reprocessed the PCR reads via MiXCR. The V and J calls and clone size are TCRdb's, not the authors'. The table records around 30,000 clones, approximately 16% of them present only once. This clone was detected ten times or more. Antigen: not known. Patients were all untreated before their thyroid surgery.

The V call is TRBV4-2, the J call TRBJ2-7, with TRBD2 matching over 10 bases. The TCR sequence derives from a male donor with papillary thyroid cancer or a benign thyroid nodule (not recorded which). Some clones in this sample may be carry-over from other donors' samples. The sequencing input was blood. CDR3 coding DNA: TGTGCCAGCAGCGCTCCCGGGACTAGCGAGTCCTACGAGCAGTACTTC. Protein: CASSAPGTSESYEQYF.